These T cell receptor beta chains were read from a single sample in a study of shared clonotypes between healthy human individuals. TCRdb's copy holds only in-frame clones and misses some; the assay was immunoSEQ multiplex PCR. The sample holds approximately 2,000,000 clones; approximately 92% are singletons and the top ten take less than 2%. Sequenced input: naive CD8+ T cells from PBMCs. These receptors were collected from a man younger than 30 in good health. Some clones in this sample may be carry-over from other donors' samples. The CDR3 runs from the conserved cysteine through the conserved F or W. The order of the fields is CDR3 DNA, CDR3 protein, clone size, V gene, D gene, J gene. D genes are given only for firm matches. The listing skips clone size in some rows; elsewhere it reads once, few, many or a size class.

CDR3 DNA: TGTGCCGGGGGGGCCAATGAGCAGTTCTTC
CDR3 protein: CAGGANEQFF
clone size: once
V gene: TRBV7-9
D gene: .
J gene: TRBJ2-1

CDR3 DNA: TGCGCCAGCAGTGACAGAGGGAACACTGAAGCTTTCTTT
CDR3 protein: CASSDRGNTEAFF
clone size: .
V gene: TRBV10-2
D gene: .
J gene: TRBJ1-1

CDR3 DNA: TGTGCCAGCAGCCAAGATAGGGCAGACGAGCAGTACTTC
CDR3 protein: CASSQDRADEQYF
clone size: .
V gene: TRBV4-2
D gene: .
J gene: TRBJ2-7

CDR3 DNA: TGTGCCAGCAGTGGGGGCGGGGACTATGGCTACACCTTC
CDR3 protein: CASSGGGDYGYTF
clone size: .
V gene: TRBV7-9
D gene: .
J gene: TRBJ1-2

CDR3 DNA: TGTGCCAGCAGCCTAGGGAGGGGAGGGGAAAAACTGTTTTTT
CDR3 protein: CASSLGRGGEKLFF
clone size: .
V gene: TRBV7-8
D gene: .
J gene: TRBJ1-4

CDR3 DNA: TGTGCCAGCAGTTTAGGCCCCCGTAACACTGAAGCTTTCTTT
CDR3 protein: CASSLGPRNTEAFF
clone size: .
V gene: TRBV27
D gene: .
J gene: TRBJ1-1

CDR3 DNA: TGTGCGAGTAGCCCGGACGGCTACGAGCAGTACTTC
CDR3 protein: CASSPDGYEQYF
clone size: .
V gene: TRBV19
D gene: .
J gene: TRBJ2-7

CDR3 DNA: TGTGCCAGCAGTTTTGGAGTATGGACCGGGGAGCTGTTTTTT
CDR3 protein: CASSFGVWTGELFF
clone size: .
V gene: TRBV27
D gene: .
J gene: TRBJ2-2

CDR3 DNA: TGTGCCAGCGGGGACAGGGTTTCCTACGAGCAGTACTTC
CDR3 protein: CASGDRVSYEQYF
clone size: .
V gene: TRBV27
D gene: TRBD1
J gene: TRBJ2-7

CDR3 DNA: TGTGCCAGCAGCGTAGGGGGTAGTGGCTACGAGCAGTACTTC
CDR3 protein: CASSVGGSGYEQYF
clone size: .
V gene: TRBV9
D gene: .
J gene: TRBJ2-7

CDR3 DNA: TGTGCCAGCAGCTCCGGGACAGAGTACGAGCAGTACTTC
CDR3 protein: CASSSGTEYEQYF
clone size: .
V gene: TRBV2
D gene: TRBD1
J gene: TRBJ2-7

CDR3 DNA: TGTGCCAGCAGTTTTACTAGCGGAGTCTCCTACAATGAGCAGTTCTTC
CDR3 protein: CASSFTSGVSYNEQFF
clone size: .
V gene: TRBV27
D gene: TRBD2
J gene: TRBJ2-1

CDR3 DNA: TGTGCCAGCCGGACTAGCGGGACTTACGAGCAGTACTTC
CDR3 protein: CASRTSGTYEQYF
clone size: once
V gene: TRBV28
D gene: TRBD2
J gene: TRBJ2-7

CDR3 DNA: TGTGCCAGTAGTATCCTACAGGGGGCCAAAAGCGAGCAGTACTTC
CDR3 protein: CASSILQGAKSEQYF
clone size: once
V gene: TRBV19
D gene: TRBD1
J gene: TRBJ2-7

CDR3 DNA: TGTGCCAGCAGCTCCGCGAGGGGCACTGAAGCTTTCTTT
CDR3 protein: CASSSARGTEAFF
clone size: .
V gene: TRBV7-8
D gene: .
J gene: TRBJ1-1

CDR3 DNA: TGTGCCAGCAGCGCGCGGACTAGCGGGGTTACCTACGAGCAGTACTTC
CDR3 protein: CASSARTSGVTYEQYF
clone size: .
V gene: TRBV13
D gene: TRBD2
J gene: TRBJ2-7

CDR3 DNA: TGCGCCAGCACCGACGTCACCGGGGAGCTGTTTTTT
CDR3 protein: CASTDVTGELFF
clone size: .
V gene: TRBV10-2
D gene: .
J gene: TRBJ2-2

CDR3 DNA: TGTGCCAGCAGCTCGGGACTAGCGGGAGGCCCAGATACGCAGTATTTT
CDR3 protein: CASSSGLAGGPDTQYF
clone size: .
V gene: TRBV7-9
D gene: TRBD2
J gene: TRBJ2-3